A single sample is the source of the 16 T cell receptor beta chains below, sequenced in a study of T cell responses to AZD1222 COVID-19 vaccine. The method was immunoSEQ multiplex PCR; TCRdb's version includes in-frame clones alone and lacks a portion of them. The sample contains some 150,000 clones, approximately 94% of which appear only once. The source material was peripheral blood, sampled on day 0 of AZD1222 vaccination. The receptors come from an adult in good health.

The chain recombines TRBV28 with TRBJ2-7, with D perhaps matching TRBD1 (5 bases). CDR1 and CDR2 from the germline V gene are MDHEN and SYDVKM. Trimming removed 3 bases from V and 7 bases from J, with 10 bases in between. The CDR3 spans 12 residues. CDR3 loop: CASSFRVGEQYF. The CDR3 nucleotides are TGTGCCAGCAGTTTCAGGGTGGGGGAGCAGTACTTC. Variable domain in full (rest from reference TRBV28 and TRBJ2-7): DVKVTQSSRYLVKRTGEKVFLECVQDMDHENMFWYRQDPGLGLRLIYFSYDVKMKEKGDIPEGYSVSREKKERFSLILESASTNQTSMYLCASSFRVGEQYFGPGTRLTVT.

The V gene is TRBV5-6, the J gene TRBJ2-7; a weak D match, TRBD1 (5 bases). CDR1 SGHDT and CDR2 YYEEEE come from the germline V gene. CDR3 length: 13 amino acids. Trimming took off 3 bases at V and 1 base at J, with 8 bases between the two ends. CDR3 residues: CASSWSGSYEQYF. DNA for the CDR3: TGTGCCAGCAGCTGGTCAGGGTCCTACGAGCAGTACTTC. Full variable domain (outside the CDR3, taken from reference TRBV5-6 and TRBJ2-7): DAGVTQSPTHLIKTRGQQVTLRCSPKSGHDTVSWYQQALGQGPQFIFQYYEEEERQRGNFPDRFSGHQFPNYSSELNVNALLLGDSALYLCASSWSGSYEQYFGPGTRLTVT.

The V call is TRBV6-6, the J call TRBJ2-2; D is ambiguous. The V gene's germline CDR1 is MNHNY and CDR2 SVGAGI (reference sequence). The CDR3 totals 12 residues. V lost 2 bases and J lost 5, with 3 bases in between. Written as DNA, the CDR3 is TGTGCCAGCAGTTACACTACCGGGGAGCTGTTTTTT. Protein sequence: CASSYTTGELFF.

This sequence joins TRBV3-1 (or the pseudogene TRBV3-2) and TRBJ1-2; possible D gene TRBD1, 6 bases. There are 16 residues in the CDR3. Germline CDR1 and CDR2: LGHDT and YNNKEL (reference sequence). V shed 4 bases and J shed 2 bases, with 17 bases lying between them. DNA of the CDR3: TGTGCCAGCAGCCCTTTTGAAAAGGGGGGGAACTATGGCTACACCTTC. Protein product: CASSPFEKGGNYGYTF.

The chain carries TRBV2 and TRBJ2-3; tentatively, D is TRBD2 (6 bases). The J call could be wrong; TRBJ2-2 is a better fit for the DNA end. This CDR3 is built from 10 residues. Germline V CDR1 and CDR2: SNHLY, FYNNEI. CDR3 residues: CASTWDWLFF. The CDR3 region has the DNA TGTGCCAGCACATGGGACTGGCTGTTTTTT.

The chain links TRBV24-1 to TRBJ2-2, with D hard to call. The ends were cut back, 4 bases at V and 6 bases at J, with 11 bases in the middle. The germline V gene encodes CDR1 KGHDR and CDR2 SFDVKD. The CDR3 totals 14 residues. The CDR3, as DNA: TGTGCCACCAGTGACCCCCGACGGGCCGGGGAGCTGTTTTTT. Translation: CATSDPRRAGELFF.

The V gene is TRBV9, the J gene TRBJ1-2, with TRBD1 as a possible D gene (6 bases). From germline, CDR1 is SGDLS and CDR2 YYNGEE. V gave up 0 bases and J gave up 0 bases, with 9 bases separating them. This CDR3 has 15 amino acids. CDR3 bases: TGTGCCAGCAGCGTAGGGACAGCGGCTAACTATGGCTACACCTTC. Its protein is CASSVGTAANYGYTF.

The genes are TRBV9 and TRBJ2-7; D gene uncertain. The CDR3 runs to 14 residues. The germline V gene encodes CDR1 SGDLS and CDR2 YYNGEE. V lost 0 bases to trimming and J lost 2 bases, with 9 bases between them. In DNA form, the CDR3 reads TGTGCCAGCAGCGTAGCGGACGCAACCTACGAGCAGTACTTC. It encodes CASSVADATYEQYF.

The chain is built from TRBV5-1 and TRBJ2-7; 7 bases match TRBD1. The CDR3 contains 14 residues. With V trimmed by 6 bases and J by 4 bases, 10 bases remained unmatched. Germline V gene data show CDR1 as SGHRS and CDR2 as YFSETQ. CDR3 DNA: TGCGCCAGCACCGGGACAGAGCCCCCATACGAGCAGTACTTC. As protein: CASTGTEPPYEQYF.

This chain uses TRBV4-1 with TRBJ2-5; D ambiguous. Between the trimmed V and J ends, which lost 1 base and 4 bases, there was a span of 10 bases. Germline V gene data show CDR1 as MGHRA and CDR2 as YSYEKL. This CDR3 contains 14 residues. CDR3 in DNA: TGCGCCAGCAGCCAAGGGGAAGGCGGAGAGACCCAGTACTTC. Translating it yields CASSQGEGGETQYF.

V gene TRBV5-6 combines with J gene TRBJ2-7; a possible D gene is TRBD1 (6 bases). V was clipped by 4 bases and J by 6 bases, with 26 bases between them. The length of the CDR3 is 17 residues. The germline gives CDR1 SGHDT, CDR2 YYEEEE. CDR3 sequence (DNA): TGTGCCAGCAGCCCGCCCCGGACAGAGCGAGCCTATGTCGAGCAGTACTTC. Translating it yields CASSPPRTERAYVEQYF.

This rearrangement joins TRBV5-1 to TRBJ1-1; D ambiguous. Germline CDR1 SGHRS, CDR2 YFSETQ. This CDR3 spans 13 amino acids. Deletions cut 1 base from V and 6 bases from J, with 10 bases between. CDR3 in amino acids: CASSLSGGPEAFF. The CDR3 nucleotides read TGCGCCAGCAGCTTGTCCGGTGGCCCTGAAGCTTTCTTT.

This chain connects TRBV5-1 to TRBJ1-1; 7 positions agree with TRBD1. CDR1 and CDR2 from the germline V gene are SGHRS and YFSETQ. V dropped 1 base and J dropped 7; count of bases not matched to a gene: 13. The CDR3 is made up of 16 amino acids. The CDR3: CASSLRPDRATGEAFF. The DNA of the CDR3 is TGCGCCAGCAGCTTGCGGCCTGACAGGGCGACGGGTGAAGCTTTCTTT.

This sequence joins TRBV2 and TRBJ1-1, with D perhaps TRBD1 (6 bases). V was cut by 8 bases and J by 1 base, with 11 bases left in between. Per germline, CDR1 SNHLY and CDR2 FYNNEI. The CDR3 loop spans 13 amino acids. This CDR3 is CASCTGANTEAFF. The DNA for the CDR3 is TGTGCCAGCTGTACGGGGGCGAACACTGAAGCTTTCTTT.

This clone was counted between two and nine times. Distinct nucleotide sequences in the sample also encode this CDR3. V is TRBV7-6 and J is TRBJ2-1, with 13 bases fitting TRBD2. Germline assignment: CDR1 SGHVS and CDR2 FNYEAQ. V was pared by 5 bases and J by 3 bases, with 19 bases of the junction left unmatched. The length of the CDR3 is 21 residues. The CDR3 region is CASSGWTSGSSEPASYNEQFF. CDR3 DNA sequence: TGTGCCAGCAGCGGCTGGACTAGCGGGAGCTCGGAACCCGCTAGCTACAATGAGCAGTTCTTC. Full variable domain (rest looked up from reference TRBV7-6 and TRBJ2-1): GAGVSQSPRYKVTKRGQDVALRCDPISGHVSLYWYRQALGQGPEFLTYFNYEAQQDKSGLPNDRFSAERPEGSISTLTIQRTEQRDSAMYRCASSGWTSGSSEPASYNEQFFGPGTRLTVL.

This sequence joins TRBV6-5 and TRBJ2-7; D gene ambiguous. Germline values: CDR1 MNHEY, CDR2 SVGAGI. The V gene lost 6 bases and the J gene lost 6 bases, with 15 bases spanning the gap. The CDR3 totals 13 residues. The CDR3 bases are TGTGCCAGCAGAAGAGAAGCCTCGGGCGAGCAGTACTTC. Encoded protein: CASRREASGEQYF.